Sequencing of this T cell receptor (beta chain) was carried out in a study of blood T cell repertoires in COVID-19. Study overall: COVID-19 samples from acute and convalescent phases originated in the United States, Italy and Spain. T cells, B-cell-depleted T cells, or PBMCs provided the cDNA or gDNA that served as material.

Original data processing: Estimates of nucleated cell counts were drawn from the amplification of reference gene primers. TCRdb keeps only in-frame clones here, not all; method: immunoSEQ multiplex PCR. V and J calls and clone size are as listed in that table; D and trimming were resolved from the DNA. The sample holds under 300,000 clones, 90% seen once. J was trimmed by 8 bases and V by 6 bases; bases with no gene match: 9. Germline V gives CDR1 MNHEY, CDR2 SVGAGI. The length of the CDR3 is 13 residues. The chain has TRBV6-5 and TRBJ1-2; TRBD1 agrees at 7 bases. The clonotype was recovered from a woman in her sixties with COVID-19, enrolled during active disease. The source material was peripheral blood. Here the CDR3 reads CASRGDRVGGYTF. The CDR3 bases are TGTGCCAGCAGGGGCGACAGGGTGGGGGGCTACACCTTC.